Shown below are 5 T cell receptor beta chains from a single sample sequenced in a study of blood T cell repertoires in COVID-19. The protocol was immunoSEQ multiplex PCR, while the TCRdb copy is restricted to in-frame clones and leaves out a portion. Of 380,000 or so clones listed, over 75% are singletons. The sequencing input was PBMCs or T cells enriched from blood (not recorded which). The source is a woman in her forties with acute COVID-19.

This clone was seen ten or more times. The chain is built from TRBV11-3 and TRBJ2-7, with TRBD1 identical over 7 bases. There are 13 residues in the CDR3. With 5 bases clipped from V and 2 bases from J, the junction kept 3 bases outside the gene matches. CDR1 is SGHNT, CDR2 YENEEA, per germline. The CDR3 loop reads CASSRGQPYEQYF. In DNA form, the CDR3 reads TGTGCCAGCAGCCGGGGACAGCCCTACGAGCAGTACTTC.

In this sample, this clone turned up once. The chain combines TRBV19 with TRBJ1-2; D gene ambiguous. V lost 3 bases to trimming and J lost 0 bases, with 11 bases between them. This CDR3 spans 15 amino acids. Germline CDR1 and CDR2: LNHDA and SQIVND (reference sequence). The CDR3 sequence is CASSIGSPSNYGYTF. CDR3 nucleotide sequence: TGTGCCAGTAGTATTGGTAGTCCTTCTAACTATGGCTACACCTTC.

This rearrangement joins TRBV2 to TRBJ1-1, with 12 bases matching TRBD1. In germline, CDR1 is SNHLY, CDR2 FYNNEI. CDR3 length: 15 amino acids. V shed 4 bases, J shed 4 bases, and the junction held 4 bases outside the gene matches. DNA for the CDR3: TGTGCCAGCAGTGCGTTGGGACAGGGGGCCACTGAAGCTTTCTTT. It codes for CASSALGQGATEAFF.

This clone has a handful of counts. The V call is TRBV5-1, the J call TRBJ1-5; D is uncertain. Trimming shortened V by 4 bases and J by 11 bases, and 16 bases separated the two germline ends. Germline V gene data show CDR1 as SGHRS and CDR2 as YFSETQ. This CDR3 spans 13 amino acids. CDR3 sequence: CASSPAGPAAQHF. The CDR3 nucleotides are TGCGCCAGCAGCCCGGCGGGTCCCGCGGCCCAGCATTTT.

The genes are TRBV5-1 and TRBJ2-3; D may be TRBD1 (5 bases). Trimming shortened V by 0 bases and J by 4 bases, and 9 bases separated the two germline ends. Germline lookup yields CDR1 SGHRS and CDR2 YFSETQ. The CDR3 extends over 14 amino acids. CDR3 coding DNA: TGCGCCAGCAGCTTGGCAGGGCCCGCAGATACGCAGTATTTT. This sequence encodes CASSLAGPADTQYF.